Below, one TCR beta chain is given with its context. This CDR3 comprises 16 residues. The V end was cut by 0 bases, the J end by 2 bases, with 15 bases between. From germline, CDR1 is SGHRS and CDR2 YFSETQ. Original analysis: Counts of nucleated cells, estimated from reference gene primer amplification, were obtained. Data came from immunoSEQ multiplex PCR; TCRdb stores just in-frame clones and leaves some out. V, J and clone size were drawn from that table, and D and trimming were deduced from the DNA. Of 50,000 to 65,000 clones listed, 65% to 90% are singletons. The data derive from a study of blood T cell repertoires in COVID-19. Study at large: There were acute and convalescent COVID-19 samples, and they came from the United States, Italy and Spain. Nucleic acid was either cDNA or gDNA, and it came from T cells, B-cell-depleted T cells, or PBMCs.

The rearrangement links TRBV5-1 to TRBJ2-7, with a weak D call TRBD1 (5 bases). Sample: peripheral blood. This receptor was obtained from a man aged 35-49 years with acute or convalescent COVID-19. The CDR3 DNA is TGCGCCAGCAGCTTGGATGGGCAGGGAAGGACCTACGAGCAGTACTTC. Its translation: CASSLDGQGRTYEQYF.